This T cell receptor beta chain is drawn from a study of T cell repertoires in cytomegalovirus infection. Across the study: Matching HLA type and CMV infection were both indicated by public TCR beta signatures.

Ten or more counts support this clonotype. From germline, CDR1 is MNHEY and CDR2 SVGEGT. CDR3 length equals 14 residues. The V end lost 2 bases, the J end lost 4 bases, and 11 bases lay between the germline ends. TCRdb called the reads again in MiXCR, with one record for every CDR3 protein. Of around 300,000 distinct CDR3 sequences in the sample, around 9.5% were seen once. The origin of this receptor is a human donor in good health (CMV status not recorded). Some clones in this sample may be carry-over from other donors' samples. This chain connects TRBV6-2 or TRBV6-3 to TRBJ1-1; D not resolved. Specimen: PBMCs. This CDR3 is CASSYGVGITEAFF. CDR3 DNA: TGTGCCAGCAGTTACGGGGTGGGGATCACTGAAGCTTTCTTT.